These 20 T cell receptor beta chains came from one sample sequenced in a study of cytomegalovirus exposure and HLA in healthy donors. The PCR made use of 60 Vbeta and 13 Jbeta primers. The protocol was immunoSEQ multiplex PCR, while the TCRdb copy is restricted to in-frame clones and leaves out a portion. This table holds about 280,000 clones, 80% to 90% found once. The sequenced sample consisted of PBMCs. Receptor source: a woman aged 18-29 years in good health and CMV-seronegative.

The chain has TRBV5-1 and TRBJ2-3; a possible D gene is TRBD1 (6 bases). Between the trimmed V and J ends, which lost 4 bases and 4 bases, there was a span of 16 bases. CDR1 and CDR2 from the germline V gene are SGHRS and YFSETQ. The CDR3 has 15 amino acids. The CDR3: CASSPQQGTADTQYF. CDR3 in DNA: TGCGCCAGCAGCCCCCAGCAGGGGACGGCAGATACGCAGTATTTT. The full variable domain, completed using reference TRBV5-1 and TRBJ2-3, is KAGVTQTPRYLIKTRGQQVTLSCSPISGHRSVSWYQQTPGQGLQFLFEYFSETQRNKGNFPGRFSGRQFSNSRSEMNVSTLELGDSALYLCASSPQQGTADTQYFGPGTRLTVL.

In nucleotides, the CDR3 is TGTGCCAGCAGCTTTCTGGCGGGGGCAGGCTACGAGCAGTACTTC. It is translated as CASSFLAGAGYEQYF. The V gene is TRBV5-4, the J gene TRBJ2-7; tentative D call: TRBD2 (7 bases). The germline V and J ends were trimmed by 2 bases and 3 bases, with 15 bases remaining between them. Germline CDR1 reads SGHNT; CDR2 reads YYREEE (reference sequence). The length of the CDR3 is 15 residues.

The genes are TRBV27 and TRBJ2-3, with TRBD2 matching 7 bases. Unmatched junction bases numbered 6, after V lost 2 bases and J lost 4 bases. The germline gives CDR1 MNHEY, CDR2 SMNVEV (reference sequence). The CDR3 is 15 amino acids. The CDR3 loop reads CASSLAGEGPDTQYF. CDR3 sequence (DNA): TGTGCCAGCAGTTTAGCGGGGGAGGGCCCAGATACGCAGTATTTT.

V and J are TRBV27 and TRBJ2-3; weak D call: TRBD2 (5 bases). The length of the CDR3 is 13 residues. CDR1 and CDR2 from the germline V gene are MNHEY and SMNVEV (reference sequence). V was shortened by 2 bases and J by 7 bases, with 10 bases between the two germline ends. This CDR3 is CASSLAPGNTQYF. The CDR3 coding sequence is TGTGCCAGCAGTTTAGCGCCGGGGAATACGCAGTATTTT.

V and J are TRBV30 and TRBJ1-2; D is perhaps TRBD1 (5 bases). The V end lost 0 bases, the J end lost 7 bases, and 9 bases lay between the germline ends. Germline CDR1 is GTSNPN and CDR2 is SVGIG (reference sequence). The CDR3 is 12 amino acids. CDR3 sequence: CAWSVEDIGYTF. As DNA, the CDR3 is TGTGCCTGGAGTGTAGAGGACATTGGCTACACCTTC.

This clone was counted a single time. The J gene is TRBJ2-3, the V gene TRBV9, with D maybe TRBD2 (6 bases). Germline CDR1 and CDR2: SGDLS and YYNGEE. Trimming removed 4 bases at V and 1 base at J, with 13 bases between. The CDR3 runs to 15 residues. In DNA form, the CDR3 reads TGTGCCAGCAGCTCGAGCGGGCACCGCACAGATACGCAGTATTTT. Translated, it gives CASSSSGHRTDTQYF.

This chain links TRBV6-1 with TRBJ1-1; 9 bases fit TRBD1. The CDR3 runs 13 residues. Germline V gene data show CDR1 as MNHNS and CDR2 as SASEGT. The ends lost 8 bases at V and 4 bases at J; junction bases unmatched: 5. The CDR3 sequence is CASLLTGGTEAFF. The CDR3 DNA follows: TGTGCCAGCCTATTGACAGGGGGCACTGAAGCTTTCTTT.

CDR3 DNA sequence: TGTGCCATCAGTGAGTCCACAGTCGGTTATGGCTACACCTTC. It yields the protein CAISESTVGYGYTF. This chain connects TRBV10-3 to TRBJ1-2; D is unresolved. V dropped 0 bases and J dropped 5 bases, with 10 bases sitting between them. Germline V gene sequence: CDR1 ENHRY, CDR2 SYGVKD. CDR3 length: 14 amino acids.

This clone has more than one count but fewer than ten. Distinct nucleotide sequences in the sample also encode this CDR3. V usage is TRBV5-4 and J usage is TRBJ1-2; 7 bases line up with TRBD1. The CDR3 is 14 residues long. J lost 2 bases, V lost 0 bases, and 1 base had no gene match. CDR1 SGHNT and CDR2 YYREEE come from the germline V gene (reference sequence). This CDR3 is CASSLGQGNYGYTF. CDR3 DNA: TGTGCCAGCAGCTTGGGACAGGGAAACTATGGCTACACCTTC.

The CDR3: CASSGEQGPEAFF. CDR3 in DNA: TGTGCCAGCAGCGGGGAACAGGGTCCTGAAGCTTTCTTT. This rearrangement joins TRBV9 to TRBJ1-1; weak D call: TRBD1 (6 bases). The V and J ends lost 3 bases and 6 bases respectively, with 12 bases between them. The germline V gene has CDR1 SGDLS and CDR2 YYNGEE. This CDR3 region has 13 residues.

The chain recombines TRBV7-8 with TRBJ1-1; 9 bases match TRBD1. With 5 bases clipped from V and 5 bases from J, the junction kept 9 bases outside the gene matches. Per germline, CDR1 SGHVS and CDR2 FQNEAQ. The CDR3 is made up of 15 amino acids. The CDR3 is CASSNNRGRGTEAFF. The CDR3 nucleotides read TGTGCCAGCAGCAATAACAGGGGGCGAGGGACTGAAGCTTTCTTT.

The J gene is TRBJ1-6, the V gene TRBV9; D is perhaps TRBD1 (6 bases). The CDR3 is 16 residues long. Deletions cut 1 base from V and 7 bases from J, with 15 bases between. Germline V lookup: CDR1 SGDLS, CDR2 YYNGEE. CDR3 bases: TGTGCCAGCAGCGTATTTGCAGGGGCAAAAAATTCACCCCTCCACTTT. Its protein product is CASSVFAGAKNSPLHF. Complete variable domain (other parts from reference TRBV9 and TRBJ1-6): DSGVTQTPKHLITATGQRVTLRCSPRSGDLSVYWYQQSLDQGLQFLIQYYNGEERAKGNILERFSAQQFPDLHSELNLSSLELGDSALYFCASSVFAGAKNSPLHFGNGTRLTVT.

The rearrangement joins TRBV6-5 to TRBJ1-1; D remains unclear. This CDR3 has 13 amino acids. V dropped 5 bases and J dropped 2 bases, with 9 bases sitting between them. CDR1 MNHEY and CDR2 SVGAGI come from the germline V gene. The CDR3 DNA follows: TGTGCCAGCAGTGGAGGCAGAAACACTGAAGCTTTCTTT. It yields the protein CASSGGRNTEAFF.

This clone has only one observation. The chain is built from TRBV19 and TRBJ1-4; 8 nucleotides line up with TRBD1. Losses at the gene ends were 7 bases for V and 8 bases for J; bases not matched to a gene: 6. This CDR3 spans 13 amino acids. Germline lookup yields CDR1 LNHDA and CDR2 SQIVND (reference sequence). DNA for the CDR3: TGTGCCAGTACAGGGGGCGTTGAGGAAAAACTGTTTTTT. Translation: CASTGGVEEKLFF.

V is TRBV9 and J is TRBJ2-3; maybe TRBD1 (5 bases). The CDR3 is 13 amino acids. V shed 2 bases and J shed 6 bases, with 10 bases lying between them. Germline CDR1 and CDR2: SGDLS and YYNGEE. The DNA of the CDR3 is TGTGCCAGCAGCGTCCGGACATCGGATACGCAGTATTTT. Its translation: CASSVRTSDTQYF. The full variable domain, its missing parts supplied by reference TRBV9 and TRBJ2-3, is DSGVTQTPKHLITATGQRVTLRCSPRSGDLSVYWYQQSLDQGLQFLIQYYNGEERAKGNILERFSAQQFPDLHSELNLSSLELGDSALYFCASSVRTSDTQYFGPGTRLTVL.

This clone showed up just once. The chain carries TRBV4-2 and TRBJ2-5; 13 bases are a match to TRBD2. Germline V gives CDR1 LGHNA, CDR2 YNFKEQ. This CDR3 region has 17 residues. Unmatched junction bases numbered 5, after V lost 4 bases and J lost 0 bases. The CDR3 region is CASSLGLAGAYQETQYF. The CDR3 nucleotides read TGTGCCAGCAGCCTCGGACTAGCGGGGGCCTACCAAGAGACCCAGTACTTC.

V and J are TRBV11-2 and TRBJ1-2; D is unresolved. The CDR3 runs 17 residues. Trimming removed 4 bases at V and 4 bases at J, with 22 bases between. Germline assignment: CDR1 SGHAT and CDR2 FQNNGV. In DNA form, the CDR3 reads TGTGCCAGCAGCTCCCTTGGGAGGGTTTTACCTCCCTATGGCTACACCTTC. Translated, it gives CASSSLGRVLPPYGYTF.

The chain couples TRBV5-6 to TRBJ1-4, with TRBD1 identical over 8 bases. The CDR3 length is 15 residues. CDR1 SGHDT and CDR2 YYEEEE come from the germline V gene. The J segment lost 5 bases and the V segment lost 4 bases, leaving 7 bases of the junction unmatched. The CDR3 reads CASSVDREYNEKLFF. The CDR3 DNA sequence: TGTGCCAGCAGCGTGGACAGGGAGTACAATGAAAAACTGTTTTTT.

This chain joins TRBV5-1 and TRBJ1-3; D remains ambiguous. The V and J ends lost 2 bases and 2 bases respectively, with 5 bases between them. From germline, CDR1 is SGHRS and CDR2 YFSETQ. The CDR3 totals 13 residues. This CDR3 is CASSLSTGNTIYF. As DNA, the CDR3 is TGCGCCAGCAGCTTATCAACTGGAAACACCATATATTTT.

CDR3 protein: CASSEGSGASYNEQFF. The CDR3 nucleotides read TGTGCCAGCAGCGAGGGAAGCGGGGCCTCCTACAATGAGCAGTTCTTC. The V gene is TRBV9, the J gene TRBJ2-1; 7 bases map to TRBD2. Germline CDR1 is SGDLS and CDR2 is YYNGEE. The CDR3 contains 16 residues. V lost 3 bases and J lost 0; bases outside the gene matches: 6.